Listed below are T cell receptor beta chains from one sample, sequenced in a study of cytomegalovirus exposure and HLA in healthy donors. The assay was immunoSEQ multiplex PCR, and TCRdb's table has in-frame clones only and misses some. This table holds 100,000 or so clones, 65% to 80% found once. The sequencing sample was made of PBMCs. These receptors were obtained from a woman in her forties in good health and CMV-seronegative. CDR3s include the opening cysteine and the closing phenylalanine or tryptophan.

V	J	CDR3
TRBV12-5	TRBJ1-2	CASGSQGIYGYTF
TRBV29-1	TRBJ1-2	CSVAGPGQEAYGYTF
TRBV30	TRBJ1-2	CAQTVSNYGYTF
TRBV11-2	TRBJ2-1	CASSLDGRASRFNEQFF
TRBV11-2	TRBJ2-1	CASSSGLANEQFF
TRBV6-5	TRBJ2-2	CASSSPRTGRAGELFF
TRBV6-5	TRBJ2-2	CARQGQREHGELFF
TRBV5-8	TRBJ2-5	CASSPFRDRGEETQYF
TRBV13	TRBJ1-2	CASSPTGAALSSYTF
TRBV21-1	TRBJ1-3	CASSKERGPGNTIYF
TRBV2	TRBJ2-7	CASSEWATLEQYF
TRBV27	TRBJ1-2	CASRLGTGGSYGYTF
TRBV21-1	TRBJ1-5	CASSKALFMTGDDQPQHF
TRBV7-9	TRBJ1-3	CASSLQTGAGNTIYF
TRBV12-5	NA	CASGPAGLIYEQYF
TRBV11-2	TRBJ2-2	CASTGDRTNTGELFF
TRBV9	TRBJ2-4	CASSPSRLAKNIQYF
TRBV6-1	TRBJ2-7	CASRLRDSTYEQYF
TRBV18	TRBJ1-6	CASSPQGYWSSYNSPLHF
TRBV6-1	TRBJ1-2	CATRQGLNYGYTF
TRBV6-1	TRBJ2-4	CASSEWAGGSKNIQYF
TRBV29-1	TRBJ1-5	CSVRSGLHQPQHF
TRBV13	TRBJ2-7	CASSLDTAKDYEQYF
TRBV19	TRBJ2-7	CASSSGQAYSYEQYF
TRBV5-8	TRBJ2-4	CASSPVDSKNIQYF
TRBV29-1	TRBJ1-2	CSVDEERGYTF
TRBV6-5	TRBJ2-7	CASSGRYEQYF
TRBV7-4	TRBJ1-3	CATGPSGVFCGVSGNTIYF
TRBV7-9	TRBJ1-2	CSSSLPGYGYTF
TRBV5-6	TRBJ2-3	CASSLAPGTEPVDTQYF
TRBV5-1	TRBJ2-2	CASSLFLAGGTGELFF
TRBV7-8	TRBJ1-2	CASSAKTGADGYTF
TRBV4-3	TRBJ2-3	CASSQSTSEAGGADTQYF
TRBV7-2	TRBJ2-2	CASSPVRELFF
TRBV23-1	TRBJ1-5	CASSQSRQMPQHF
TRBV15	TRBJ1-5	CATSRGTEEGTGPYSNQPQHF
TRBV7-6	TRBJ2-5	CASSLTSGIETQYF
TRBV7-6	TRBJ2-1	CASSLAASNEQFF
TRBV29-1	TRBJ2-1	CSVDLAGFDNEQFF
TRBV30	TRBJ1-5	CAWSDRVGQPQHF
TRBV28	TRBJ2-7	CASSLIGRLASYEQYF
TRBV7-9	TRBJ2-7	CSSSLAELPYEQYF
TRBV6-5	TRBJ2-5	CASSVLAGGETQYF
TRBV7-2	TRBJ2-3	CASSPAYSTDTQYF
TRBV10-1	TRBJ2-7	CASSGFAAYEQYF
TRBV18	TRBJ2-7	CASSPAIPGTGGGEQYF
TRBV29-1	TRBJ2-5	CSVQTGGSETQYF
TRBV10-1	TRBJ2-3	CASSESLAGAELFTDTQYF
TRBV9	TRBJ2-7	CASSVGGSLYEQYF
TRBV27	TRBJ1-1	CASSFTGNTEAFF
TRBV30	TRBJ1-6	CAWSVLGQDNSPLHF
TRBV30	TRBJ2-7	CAWSVSEVLYEQYF